The rows below give T cell receptor beta chains drawn from one sample of a study of OX40 agonist ivuxolimab in advanced cancers. Assay: immunoSEQ multiplex PCR; the TCRdb copy retains only in-frame clones and omits some. The repertoire holds about 26,000 clones, with 76% as singletons. The material sequenced was CD4+ or CD8+ T cells sorted from blood, taken in a trial of the OX40 agonist ivuxolimab. The receptors shown here come from an adult with an advanced solid tumor such as melanoma, head and neck, liver or kidney cancer. CDR3s include the opening cysteine and the closing phenylalanine or tryptophan. A D gene is named only where the DNA matches it firmly. The listing skips clone size in some rows; elsewhere it reads once, few, many or a size class.

abundance: once; j_gene: TRBJ2-7; v_gene: TRBV4-2; d_gene: .; CDR3nt: TGTGCCAGCAGCCAAGATGGCGACAAGCGCTACGAGCAGTACTTC; CDR3aa: CASSQDGDKRYEQYF
abundance: .; j_gene: TRBJ2-5; v_gene: TRBV9; d_gene: .; CDR3nt: TGTGCCAGCAGCGTTTCAAGGGGGGAGACCCAGTACTTC; CDR3aa: CASSVSRGETQYF
abundance: .; j_gene: TRBJ2-2; v_gene: TRBV9; d_gene: TRBD1; CDR3nt: TGTGCCAGCAGCGTACAGGGGGCTGATCACACCGGGGAGCTGTTTTTT; CDR3aa: CASSVQGADHTGELFF
abundance: .; j_gene: TRBJ2-1; v_gene: TRBV11-3; d_gene: TRBD2; CDR3nt: TGTGCCAGCAGCCCGGGACTAGCATTGAATGAGCAGTTCTTC; CDR3aa: CASSPGLALNEQFF
abundance: .; j_gene: TRBJ1-2; v_gene: TRBV5-1; d_gene: .; CDR3nt: TGCGCCAGCAGCTTGACAGAGAACTATGGCTACACCTTC; CDR3aa: CASSLTENYGYTF
abundance: .; j_gene: TRBJ2-4; v_gene: TRBV4-2; d_gene: .; CDR3nt: TGTGCCAGCAGCGAGGTCGGGGGACTCCCTGAAGGAGCCAAAAACATTCAGTACTTC; CDR3aa: CASSEVGGLPEGAKNIQYF
abundance: .; j_gene: TRBJ2-3; v_gene: TRBV27; d_gene: .; CDR3nt: TGTGCCAGCAGTTTGAACGGGGGGCTCACAGATACGCAGTATTTT; CDR3aa: CASSLNGGLTDTQYF
abundance: .; j_gene: TRBJ2-1; v_gene: TRBV7-6; d_gene: TRBD2; CDR3nt: TGTGCCAGCAGCTTAGATTCGGGGGGGCAGTTCTTC; CDR3aa: CASSLDSGGQFF
abundance: .; j_gene: TRBJ1-2; v_gene: TRBV1; d_gene: .; CDR3nt: TGCACCAGCAGCCTCGGTGCCAGCTTAAACTATGGCTACACCTTC; CDR3aa: CTSSLGASLNYGYTF
abundance: few; j_gene: TRBJ1-1; v_gene: TRBV30; d_gene: .; CDR3nt: TGTGCCAGCCGAATGTACGACACTGAAGCTTTCTTT; CDR3aa: CASRMYDTEAFF
abundance: once; j_gene: TRBJ1-5; v_gene: TRBV10-3; d_gene: .; CDR3nt: TGTGCCATCAGTGAGAAGGGGAGGGAGGGACAGCCCCAGCATTTT; CDR3aa: CAISEKGREGQPQHF
abundance: .; j_gene: TRBJ2-5; v_gene: TRBV5-4; d_gene: TRBD1; CDR3nt: TGTGCCAGCAGCTTCCGGACAGGTCAAGAGACCCAGTACTTC; CDR3aa: CASSFRTGQETQYF
abundance: .; j_gene: TRBJ2-1; v_gene: TRBV6-5; d_gene: TRBD1; CDR3nt: TGTGCCAGCAGTTACTCGTGGACAGGTCTCAATGAGCAGTTCTTC; CDR3aa: CASSYSWTGLNEQFF
abundance: .; j_gene: TRBJ1-2; v_gene: TRBV27; d_gene: TRBD1; CDR3nt: TGTGCCAGCAGTCACAGGGGGAGCTATGGCTACACCTTC; CDR3aa: CASSHRGSYGYTF
abundance: medium-sized; j_gene: TRBJ1-2; v_gene: TRBV19; d_gene: TRBD1; CDR3nt: TGTGCCAGTAGGAGACAGGGGTCGGACTATGGCTACACCTTC; CDR3aa: CASRRQGSDYGYTF
abundance: .; j_gene: TRBJ2-3; v_gene: TRBV7-9; d_gene: .; CDR3nt: TGTGCCAGCCTCCGGGGGCGGGGTCGCACAGATACGCAGTATTTT; CDR3aa: CASLRGRGRTDTQYF
abundance: .; j_gene: TRBJ2-1; v_gene: TRBV25-1; d_gene: TRBD2; CDR3nt: TGTGCCAGCAGTGAGCAGGGACTAGCGGGCAATGAGCAGTTCTTC; CDR3aa: CASSEQGLAGNEQFF
abundance: .; j_gene: TRBJ1-1; v_gene: TRBV28; d_gene: .; CDR3nt: TGTGCCAGCAGACGACTTACAGGAAACGAAGCTTTCTTT; CDR3aa: CASRRLTGNEAFF
abundance: .; j_gene: TRBJ1-1; v_gene: TRBV5-1; d_gene: TRBD1; CDR3nt: TGCGCCAGCAGCTGGCTTGGACAGGGGGCTCGGAACACTGAAGCTTTCTTT; CDR3aa: CASSWLGQGARNTEAFF
abundance: once; j_gene: TRBJ2-3; v_gene: TRBV29-1; d_gene: .; CDR3nt: TGCAGCGTTGAAAACCAAAGGGCCGGTCTGTCTTTTCACACAGATACGCAGTATTTT; CDR3aa: CSVENQRAGLSFHTDTQYF
abundance: few; j_gene: TRBJ1-5; v_gene: TRBV7-9; d_gene: .; CDR3nt: TGTGCCAGCAGCACAGAGCTGCCCTTTTCAGCCCAGCATTTT; CDR3aa: CASSTELPFSAQHF
abundance: medium-sized; j_gene: TRBJ1-5; v_gene: TRBV19; d_gene: .; CDR3nt: TGTGCCAGTGGATATAGGACACTGCAGCATTTT; CDR3aa: CASGYRTLQHF
abundance: once; j_gene: TRBJ1-4; v_gene: TRBV2; d_gene: TRBD1; CDR3nt: TGTGCCAGCAAGAGGATCACAGGGGAAGAAAAACTGTTTTTT; CDR3aa: CASKRITGEEKLFF
abundance: .; j_gene: TRBJ1-1; v_gene: TRBV11-3; d_gene: TRBD1; CDR3nt: TGTGCCAGCAGCTTAGGCTGGGACAGTGAAGCTTTCTTT; CDR3aa: CASSLGWDSEAFF
abundance: .; j_gene: TRBJ1-1; v_gene: TRBV28; d_gene: .; CDR3nt: TGTGCCAGCAGTGGGGCTCACGGTCCGAACACTGAAGCTTTCTTT; CDR3aa: CASSGAHGPNTEAFF
abundance: few; j_gene: TRBJ2-7; v_gene: TRBV4-2; d_gene: .; CDR3nt: TGTGCCAGCAGCCAAGAGACCCGAGGGTGGGACGAGCAGTACTTC; CDR3aa: CASSQETRGWDEQYF
abundance: .; j_gene: TRBJ2-3; v_gene: TRBV5-1; d_gene: TRBD2; CDR3nt: TGCGCCAGCAGCATACCGAGCGGGGGCGTGGAAGATACGCAGTATTTT; CDR3aa: CASSIPSGGVEDTQYF
abundance: few; j_gene: TRBJ1-1; v_gene: TRBV5-1; d_gene: .; CDR3nt: TGCGCCAGCAGCGCAGGGCTGAACACTGAAGCTTTCTTT; CDR3aa: CASSAGLNTEAFF
abundance: .; j_gene: TRBJ2-1; v_gene: TRBV7-2; d_gene: TRBD2; CDR3nt: TGTGCCAGCAGCCCCCTGAGGAGTAGCGGGGGTTCTTTGTACAATGAGCAGTTCTTC; CDR3aa: CASSPLRSSGGSLYNEQFF
abundance: .; j_gene: TRBJ1-2; v_gene: TRBV6-4; d_gene: TRBD1; CDR3nt: TGTGCCAGCGCAGGGGGCGGCTATGGCTACACCTTC; CDR3aa: CASAGGGYGYTF
abundance: .; j_gene: TRBJ2-7; v_gene: TRBV7-3; d_gene: .; CDR3nt: TGTGCCAGCAGCTTAGTTGGGTTCTCCTACGAGCAGTACTTC; CDR3aa: CASSLVGFSYEQYF
abundance: .; j_gene: TRBJ2-7; v_gene: TRBV29-1; d_gene: TRBD1; CDR3nt: TGCAGCGCCCGACAGGGGAACTACGAGCAGTACTTC; CDR3aa: CSARQGNYEQYF
abundance: .; j_gene: TRBJ2-5; v_gene: TRBV5-4; d_gene: .; CDR3nt: TGTGCCAGCAGCCCTGGGTTTCAAGAGACCCAGTACTTC; CDR3aa: CASSPGFQETQYF
abundance: .; j_gene: TRBJ2-7; v_gene: TRBV4-1; d_gene: TRBD1; CDR3nt: TGCGCCAGCAGCCAAGATGACAGGGGCTCTGCGAAGCAGTACTTC; CDR3aa: CASSQDDRGSAKQYF
abundance: .; j_gene: TRBJ1-1; v_gene: TRBV29-1; d_gene: .; CDR3nt: TGCAGCGTTGGCCGGTCTTCGGGCACTGAAGCTTTCTTT; CDR3aa: CSVGRSSGTEAFF
abundance: .; j_gene: TRBJ2-3; v_gene: TRBV18; d_gene: TRBD1; CDR3nt: TGTGCCAGCTCACCCGACAGGGTTGCAGATACGCAGTATTTT; CDR3aa: CASSPDRVADTQYF
abundance: .; j_gene: TRBJ1-2; v_gene: TRBV2; d_gene: TRBD1; CDR3nt: TGTGTTAGCGAGGGGGCACGGAGCTATGGCTACACCTTC; CDR3aa: CVSEGARSYGYTF
abundance: .; j_gene: TRBJ2-3; v_gene: TRBV10-1; d_gene: .; CDR3nt: TGCGCCAGCAGCGGTTCTGGGGGGCGTAAGGATACGCAGTATTTT; CDR3aa: CASSGSGGRKDTQYF
abundance: .; j_gene: TRBJ1-2; v_gene: TRBV16; d_gene: .; CDR3nt: TGTGCCAGCAGCCAATGGATTACGGGGGGCGCATCGGATGGCTACACCTTC; CDR3aa: CASSQWITGGASDGYTF
abundance: .; j_gene: TRBJ2-5; v_gene: TRBV10-3; d_gene: TRBD2; CDR3nt: TGTGCCATCAGTGACGTGGGGGGGAGCCAAGAGACCCAGTACTTC; CDR3aa: CAISDVGGSQETQYF
abundance: .; j_gene: TRBJ1-2; v_gene: TRBV18; d_gene: .; CDR3nt: TGTGCCAGCTCAACTAACTATGGCTACACCTTC; CDR3aa: CASSTNYGYTF
abundance: .; j_gene: TRBJ2-7; v_gene: TRBV20-1; d_gene: .; CDR3nt: TGCAGTGCTAGAACAGCCTACGAGCAGTACTTC; CDR3aa: CSARTAYEQYF
abundance: .; j_gene: TRBJ2-5; v_gene: TRBV11-1; d_gene: TRBD1; CDR3nt: TGTGCCAGCAGCGACAGGGGGAGTTTCCAAGAGACCCAGTACTTC; CDR3aa: CASSDRGSFQETQYF
abundance: .; j_gene: TRBJ1-2; v_gene: TRBV12-5; d_gene: TRBD1; CDR3nt: TGTGCTAGTGGTTTGGTTTCCGGGACAGCTCATGGCTACACCTTC; CDR3aa: CASGLVSGTAHGYTF
abundance: few; j_gene: TRBJ1-4; v_gene: TRBV7-9; d_gene: .; CDR3nt: TGTGCCAGCAGCTCAAGACAGACGGTCGGTGAAAAACTGTTTTTT; CDR3aa: CASSSRQTVGEKLFF
abundance: medium-sized; j_gene: TRBJ1-6; v_gene: TRBV5-1; d_gene: .; CDR3nt: TGCGCCAGCAGCTTGGCTGAGGGTTGGAATTCACCCCTCCACTTT; CDR3aa: CASSLAEGWNSPLHF
abundance: .; j_gene: TRBJ2-5; v_gene: TRBV6-1; d_gene: .; CDR3nt: TGTGCCAGCAGTGAGGCTAGTGGGTATTACGGGACCCAGTACTTC; CDR3aa: CASSEASGYYGTQYF